One and the same sample provided the 17 T cell receptor gamma chains below, sequenced in a study of Vδ1+ human thymocytes. Sequences come from RNA converted to cDNA by reverse transcription. CDR3 amplicons came from multiplex PCR with pooled V-gene forward and constant-region reverse primers. TCRdb made new clone calls on the multiplex PCR reads using CATT. The sample includes about 36,000 gamma-chain clones, 20% to 25% of them seen just once. No cognate antigen is known for these TCRs. Whole-study results and caveats: Thymic TRG and TRD repertoires appeared highly polyclonal.

The specimen was Vdelta1+ gamma-delta thymocytes from the thymus. Subset denoted: FACS-sorted CD3+ TCRalphabeta- TCRVdelta1+ TCRVdelta2- thymocytes. The origin of the receptors is a girl in the first two years of life who had congenital heart surgery.

This clone appeared a few times. V gene TRGV4 combines with J gene TRGJP2. Per the germline V gene, CDR1 is EGSTGY and CDR2 is YDSYTSSV. The J segment lost 12 bases and the V segment lost 4 bases, leaving 11 bases of the junction unmatched. The CDR3 extends over 13 amino acids. CDR3 nucleotides: TGTGCCACCTGGGACGGGCCTCGGGGGATCAAGACGTTT. Protein product: CATWDGPRGIKTF.

This chain joins TRGV9 and TRGJ1 or TRGJ2. Germline CDR1 and CDR2: GITISATS and ISYDGTV (reference sequence). Germline trimming cut 1 base from V and 3 bases from J; bases unmatched to any gene: 6. This CDR3 contains 14 residues. The CDR3 reads CALWEVSTYYKKLF. The CDR3 nucleotides are TGTGCCTTGTGGGAGGTCTCAACTTATTATAAGAAACTCTTT.

This clone was found a few times. In the same sample, other DNA sequences code for this CDR3. The chain employs TRGV2 and TRGJ1 or TRGJ2. V shed 1 base and J 1 base; nucleotides not matched to a gene: 4. Germline V gene data show CDR1 as EGSNGY and CDR2 as YDSYNSKV. There are 14 residues in the CDR3. The CDR3: CATWDGANYYKKLF. CDR3 nucleotide sequence: TGTGCCACCTGGGACGGAGCTAATTATTATAAGAAACTCTTT.

V and J are TRGV2 and TRGJ1 or TRGJ2. CDR1 EGSNGY and CDR2 YDSYNSKV come from the germline V gene. The V gene end was trimmed by 0 bases and the J gene end by 4 bases; junction bases not matched to a gene: 12. This CDR3 region has 16 residues. The CDR3 DNA reads as TGTGCCACCTGGGACGGGGAGGGATCCATCTATTATAAGAAACTCTTT. Its protein is CATWDGEGSIYYKKLF.

Of note for this clone: A much larger clonotype is one base distant, so this may be a read error. The sample carries other DNA sequences with the same CDR3. The gene calls are TRGV4 and TRGJ1 or TRGJ2. CDR3 size: 11 residues. Unmatched junction bases numbered 2, after V lost 2 bases and J lost 7 bases. Germline V gives CDR1 EGSTGY, CDR2 YDSYTSSV. The CDR3, as DNA: TGTGCCACCTGGGATGTGTATAAGAAACTCTTT. Its protein is CATWDVYKKLF.

This clone has more than one count but fewer than ten. This chain joins TRGV2 and TRGJ1 or TRGJ2. With V trimmed by 3 bases and J by 8 bases, 7 bases remained unmatched. This CDR3 is built from 12 residues. Per germline, CDR1 EGSNGY and CDR2 YDSYNSKV. The chain's CDR3 is CATWDRRNKKLF. The CDR3 coding sequence is TGTGCCACCTGGGACCGACGCAATAAGAAACTCTTT.

The J gene is TRGJP2, the V gene TRGV3. The CDR3 extends over 15 amino acids. Losses at the gene ends were 5 bases for V and 6 bases for J; bases not matched to a gene: 12. Germline lookup yields CDR1 VTNTFY and CDR2 YDVSTARD (reference sequence). The CDR3 sequence: CATWGQRGRDWIKTF. The CDR3 DNA reads as TGTGCCACCTGGGGACAACGGGGTCGTGATTGGATCAAGACGTTT.

The gene calls are TRGV2 and TRGJP2. Germline V gene sequence: CDR1 EGSNGY, CDR2 YDSYNSKV. CDR3 length: 14 amino acids. V dropped 3 bases and J dropped 8; count of bases not matched to a gene: 9. The CDR3 DNA follows: TGTGCCACCTGGGACCCTCTTAGGGATTGGATCAAGACGTTT. Translating it yields CATWDPLRDWIKTF.

This chain connects TRGV9 to TRGJ1 or TRGJ2. With V trimmed by 2 bases and J by 8 bases, 15 bases remained unmatched. The CDR3 runs 15 residues. Germline V gene data show CDR1 as GITISATS and CDR2 as ISYDGTV (reference sequence). CDR3 coding DNA: TGTGCCTTGTGGGAGGGCGCGGAAACACAGAATAAGAAACTCTTT. Translated, it gives CALWEGAETQNKKLF.

This clone has more than one count but fewer than ten. The chain combines TRGV5 with TRGJ1 or TRGJ2. Germline loops: CDR1 VINAFY, CDR2 YDVSNSKD. CDR3 length: 14 residues. Trimming removed 0 bases from V and 12 bases from J; junction bases left unmatched: 14. The CDR3 protein is CATWDRRMVLWKLF. The CDR3 DNA is TGTGCCACCTGGGACAGGCGGATGGTCCTATGGAAACTCTTT.

In regard to this clone: Other DNA sequences of this sample code for an identical CDR3. This chain joins TRGV2 and TRGJ1 or TRGJ2. The germline V gene encodes CDR1 EGSNGY and CDR2 YDSYNSKV. The CDR3 spans 14 residues. V lost 0 bases, J lost 5 bases, and 7 bases stayed unmatched. The CDR3 sequence is CATWDGPTHYKKLF. For the CDR3, the DNA is TGTGCCACCTGGGACGGGCCAACTCATTATAAGAAACTCTTT.

The chain employs TRGV2 and TRGJ1 or TRGJ2. Per the germline V gene, CDR1 is EGSNGY and CDR2 is YDSYNSKV. V shed 1 base and J 3 bases; nucleotides not matched to a gene: 9. CDR3 size: 15 residues. In DNA, the CDR3 is TGTGCCACCTGGGACGGCATGCTCGGTTATTATAAGAAACTCTTT. This gives the protein CATWDGMLGYYKKLF.

The rearrangement uses TRGV2 and TRGJ1 or TRGJ2. The junction had 8 bases not matched to a gene; V was cut back by 0 bases and J by 0 bases. The CDR3 spans 16 residues. The germline CDR1 and CDR2 sequences are EGSNGY and YDSYNSKV. The CDR3 sequence is CATWDGPFSNYYKKLF. CDR3 sequence (DNA): TGTGCCACCTGGGACGGGCCTTTTTCGAATTATTATAAGAAACTCTTT.

This clone was seen only a few times. Other DNA sequences within the sample encode an identical CDR3. The chain uses TRGV4 and TRGJP2. J was trimmed by 1 base and V by 0 bases; bases with no gene match: 2. In germline, CDR1 is EGSTGY, CDR2 YDSYTSSV. The CDR3 consists of 15 residues. The CDR3 DNA sequence: TGTGCCACCTGGGATGGGCTTAGTAGTGATTGGATCAAGACGTTT. It translates to CATWDGLSSDWIKTF.

The chain combines TRGV9 with TRGJ1 or TRGJ2. The junction had 5 bases not matched to a gene; V was cut back by 0 bases and J by 9 bases. Germline CDR1 GITISATS, CDR2 ISYDGTV (reference sequence). The CDR3 covers 12 residues. CDR3 region: CALWEVSGKKLF. CDR3 nucleotide sequence: TGTGCCTTGTGGGAGGTGTCGGGTAAGAAACTCTTT.

This clone was counted only a few times. The chain uses TRGV9 and TRGJ1 or TRGJ2. This CDR3 has 9 amino acids. With V trimmed by 9 bases and J by 10 bases, 6 bases remained unmatched. Germline values: CDR1 GITISATS, CDR2 ISYDGTV (reference sequence). CDR3 coding DNA: TGTGCCTTGCCCGAAAAGAAACTCTTT. This sequence encodes CALPEKKLF.

This clone occurred a few times. The rearrangement links TRGV8 to TRGJP2. Trimming cost V 5 bases and J 0 bases; bases outside gene matches: 9. CDR3 length: 16 amino acids. Germline-derived CDR1 and CDR2 are VENAVY and YDSYNSRV. CDR3 DNA: TGTGCCACCTGGGTTACTCTTTATAGTAGTGATTGGATCAAGACGTTT. It is translated as CATWVTLYSSDWIKTF.